The 27 T cell receptor beta chains below all came from one sample that was sequenced in a study of cytomegalovirus exposure and HLA in healthy donors (dated 2017 in TCRdb). The library was built by means of the immunoSEQ multiplex PCR assay. A mixture of 60 forward primers for TCR Vbeta segments and 13 reverse primers for TCR Jbeta segments was used in the multiplex PCR. Not all clones reach the TCRdb copy of this immuneACCESS table, which keeps in-frame sequences only. Checked studies attribute under half of the gap to unresolved V genes and leave the rest unexplained. This sample is represented by 150,000 or so clones; around four fifths of them were singletons. 1.5% to 2% of the sample is taken by the ten largest. Input material: PBMCs. Receptors originate from a woman aged 40 to 50 in good health and CMV-seronegative.

The chain has TRBV4-3 and TRBJ2-2, with D maybe TRBD2 (6 bases). Germline V gives CDR1 LGHNA, CDR2 YSLEER. The CDR3 consists of 14 residues. Trimming pared 4 bases from V and 3 bases from J, leaving 9 bases between. For the CDR3, the DNA is TGCGCCAGCAGCCTGGGCGGGGACACCGGGGAGCTGTTTTTT. This translates into CASSLGGDTGELFF.

The rearrangement joins TRBV7-3 to TRBJ1-2, with TRBD1 as a possible D gene (5 bases). This CDR3 has 13 amino acids. CDR1 is SGHTA, CDR2 FQGTGA, per germline. Trimming took 2 bases from V and 3 from J, leaving 7 bases between them. The CDR3: CASSLQGYYGYTF. DNA of the CDR3: TGTGCCAGCAGCTTACAGGGATACTATGGCTACACCTTC.

The chain carries TRBV16 and TRBJ2-1, with D possibly being TRBD1 (6 bases). V was pared by 0 bases and J by 0 bases, with 9 bases between. Germline CDR1 and CDR2: KGHSY and FQNENV. The CDR3 is 16 amino acids. CDR3 loop: CASSQSKGGSYNEQFF. CDR3 in DNA: TGTGCCAGCAGCCAATCTAAAGGGGGCTCCTACAATGAGCAGTTCTTC. Using reference TRBV16 and TRBJ2-1 for the parts outside the CDR3, the full variable domain is GEEVAQTPKHLVRGEGQKAKLYCAPIKGHSYVFWYQQVLKNEFKFLISFQNENVFDETGMPKERFSAKCLPNSPCSLEIQATKLEDSAVYFCASSQSKGGSYNEQFFGPGTRLTVL.

This clone turned up a few times. The chain joins TRBV6-5 to TRBJ1-2; D unclear. The V end was cut by 7 bases, the J end by 6 bases, with 15 bases between. Per the germline V gene, CDR1 is MNHEY and CDR2 is SVGAGI. The CDR3 contains 13 residues. CDR3 in DNA: TGTGCCAGCATTGAGCATTGGTCTGATGGCTACACCTTC. Translated, it gives CASIEHWSDGYTF.

The chain couples TRBV7-2 to TRBJ2-3; D is perhaps TRBD2 (6 bases). The germline CDR1 and CDR2 sequences are SGHTA and FQGNSA. This CDR3 is built from 15 residues. V lost 10 bases and J lost 0, with 17 bases in between. The CDR3 nucleotides are TGTGCCACTAGCCCATCCCGGGGGAGCACAGATACGCAGTATTTT. This translates into CATSPSRGSTDTQYF.

The chain is built from TRBV7-3 and TRBJ2-3, with a weak D call TRBD2 (7 bases). The CDR3 is 15 amino acids. V was shortened by 5 bases and J by 1 base, with 13 bases between the two germline ends. Germline CDR1 reads SGHTA; CDR2 reads FQGTGA. CDR3 protein: CASSDVGGGTDTQYF. The CDR3 DNA is TGTGCCAGCAGCGACGTAGGGGGGGGCACAGATACGCAGTATTTT.

This chain joins TRBV28 and TRBJ1-5; 8 bases fit TRBD1. Germline trimming cut 7 bases from V and 4 bases from J; bases unmatched to any gene: 9. CDR3 length: 15 amino acids. The germline gives CDR1 MDHEN, CDR2 SYDVKM. The CDR3 here is CASTPSGQGNQPQHF. CDR3 bases: TGTGCCAGCACCCCATCCGGACAGGGTAATCAGCCCCAGCATTTT.

The chain has TRBV7-8 and TRBJ2-1, with TRBD2 matching over 11 bases. V shed 3 bases, J shed 4 bases, and the junction held 5 bases outside the gene matches. Looked up from germline, CDR1 is SGHVS and CDR2 is FQNEAQ. This CDR3 spans 16 amino acids. This CDR3 reads CASSFVVAGGYNEQFF. In DNA, the CDR3 is TGTGCCAGCAGCTTTGTGGTAGCGGGGGGGTACAATGAGCAGTTCTTC. Supplemented by reference TRBV7-8 and TRBJ2-1, the full variable domain reads GAGVSQSPRYKVAKRGQDVALRCDPISGHVSLFWYQQALGQGPEFLTYFQNEAQLDKSGLPSDRFFAERPEGSVSTLKIQRTQQEDSAVYLCASSFVVAGGYNEQFFGPGTRLTVL.

This chain joins TRBV9 and TRBJ1-5, with 9 positions matching TRBD1. The CDR3 is 14 residues long. With V trimmed by 2 bases and J by 5 bases, 2 bases remained unmatched. From germline, CDR1 is SGDLS and CDR2 YYNGEE. The CDR3 DNA follows: TGTGCCAGCAGCGTCGGGACAGGGTATCAGCCCCAGCATTTT. Translated, it gives CASSVGTGYQPQHF.

Only a few counts were recorded for this clone. This chain links TRBV7-6 with TRBJ1-3; D gene unclear. The CDR3 totals 17 residues. Trimming stripped 3 bases from V and 0 bases from J, with 15 bases between. The germline CDR1 and CDR2 sequences are SGHVS and FNYEAQ. CDR3 in DNA: TGTGCCAGCAGCTTCCGAGGTTTTCTCAACTCTGGAAACACCATATATTTT. It codes for CASSFRGFLNSGNTIYF. The complete variable domain, with remaining parts taken from reference TRBV7-6 and TRBJ1-3, reads GAGVSQSPRYKVTKRGQDVALRCDPISGHVSLYWYRQALGQGPEFLTYFNYEAQQDKSGLPNDRFSAERPEGSISTLTIQRTEQRDSAMYRCASSFRGFLNSGNTIYFGEGSWLTVV.

Only a few counts were recorded for this clone. CDR3 amino acids: CASSPLAVFHSGHEQYF. For the CDR3, the DNA is TGCGCCAGCAGCCCCCTGGCCGTTTTCCATAGCGGTCACGAGCAGTACTTC. The chain links TRBV5-1 to TRBJ2-7; TRBD2 might be the D (6 bases). This CDR3 contains 17 residues. Looked up from germline, CDR1 is SGHRS and CDR2 is YFSETQ. Trimming left V 4 bases short and J 5 bases short, with 25 bases between.

This clone was detected only once. This chain uses TRBV5-1 with TRBJ2-5; 9 bases are a match to TRBD2. Trimming cost V 1 base and J 2 bases; bases outside gene matches: 3. CDR1 and CDR2 from the germline V gene are SGHRS and YFSETQ. The CDR3 contains 15 residues. DNA of the CDR3: TGCGCCAGCAGCTTGTTTCTAGCGGGGCAAGAGACCCAGTACTTC. This codes for CASSLFLAGQETQYF.

The V gene is TRBV4-3, the J gene TRBJ1-3; 7 positions agree with TRBD1. V gave up 0 bases and J gave up 5 bases; unmatched junction bases: 4. The CDR3 sequence is 15 residues long. CDR1 and CDR2 (germline): LGHNA, YSLEER. The CDR3 here is CASSQEAGGRNTIYF. In DNA form, the CDR3 reads TGCGCCAGCAGCCAAGAGGCAGGGGGTAGAAACACCATATATTTT.

This chain joins TRBV4-2 and TRBJ2-3, with 8 bases aligning to TRBD2. Losses at the gene ends were 0 bases for V and 1 base for J; bases not matched to a gene: 24. Germline assignment: CDR1 LGHNA and CDR2 YNFKEQ. This CDR3 has 23 amino acids. In nucleotides, the CDR3 is TGTGCCAGCAGCCAAGATGAGTTAGGTGTAACATTGTGGGGACTAGATCGCACAGATACGCAGTATTTT. Translated, it gives CASSQDELGVTLWGLDRTDTQYF.

The V gene is TRBV27, the J gene TRBJ1-4, with 11 nucleotides matching TRBD1. The CDR3 runs to 15 residues. The ends lost 6 bases at V and 10 bases at J; junction bases unmatched: 10. Germline V lookup: CDR1 MNHEY, CDR2 SMNVEV (reference sequence). CDR3 bases: TGTGCCAGCAGCGGACCCGGGACAGGGGGGGCAAAACTGTTTTTT. It is translated as CASSGPGTGGAKLFF.

The count of this clone is one. The chain couples TRBV7-2 to TRBJ2-1, with TRBD2 matching over 7 bases. In germline, CDR1 is SGHTA, CDR2 FQGNSA. The J segment lost 4 bases and the V segment lost 2 bases, leaving 5 bases of the junction unmatched. The CDR3 extends over 15 amino acids. The CDR3 sequence: CASSLNAGAYNEQFF. DNA of the CDR3: TGTGCCAGCAGCTTAAACGCGGGAGCGTACAATGAGCAGTTCTTC.

This chain uses TRBV30 with TRBJ2-5; 7 nucleotides agree with TRBD1. Losses at the gene ends were 3 bases for V and 4 bases for J; bases not matched to a gene: 5. This CDR3 has 13 residues. Germline values: CDR1 GTSNPN, CDR2 SVGIG (reference sequence). CDR3 protein: CAWRKTGRETQYF. CDR3 bases: TGTGCCTGGAGGAAGACAGGGAGAGAGACCCAGTACTTC.

V gene TRBV5-4 combines with J gene TRBJ2-6, with 8 bases lining up with TRBD2. Germline-derived CDR1 and CDR2 are SGHNT and YYREEE (reference sequence). The CDR3 totals 16 residues. With 3 bases clipped from V and 2 bases from J, the junction kept 4 bases outside the gene matches. The CDR3 sequence: CASSSHGGAGANVLTF. The CDR3 bases are TGTGCCAGCAGCTCCCACGGGGGGGCTGGGGCCAACGTCCTGACTTTC.

CDR3 coding DNA: TGTGCCACCAGCCTACCCCCTCGAGAAGGGGTTATCAATCAGCCCCAGCATTTT. This sequence encodes CATSLPPREGVINQPQHF. The chain joins TRBV15 to TRBJ1-5; possibly TRBD1 for D (5 bases). This CDR3 has 18 residues. The germline V and J ends were trimmed by 5 bases and 3 bases, with 23 bases remaining between them. Germline CDR1 is LNHNV and CDR2 is YYDKDF (reference sequence).

This rearrangement joins TRBV4-3 to TRBJ1-3; 7 positions agree with TRBD1. J was trimmed by 4 bases and V by 6 bases; bases with no gene match: 15. Germline-derived CDR1 and CDR2 are LGHNA and YSLEER. The CDR3 is made up of 17 amino acids. CDR3 DNA sequence: TGCGCCAGCAGAGGCAGGGGGGACAGCTCGGGAGGAAACACCATATATTTT. Translated, it gives CASRGRGDSSGGNTIYF.

This clone was seen more than once but under ten times. The rearrangement joins TRBV28 to TRBJ1-5, with D uncertain. In germline, CDR1 is MDHEN, CDR2 SYDVKM. The ends were cut back, 10 bases at V and 5 bases at J, with 12 bases in the middle. The CDR3 runs 12 residues. CDR3 protein: CATGVVYQPQHF. CDR3 nucleotides: TGTGCCACCGGGGTGGTCTATCAGCCCCAGCATTTT.

The chain joins TRBV28 to TRBJ1-2; no clear D gene. The V gene's germline CDR1 is MDHEN and CDR2 SYDVKM. The CDR3 is made up of 12 amino acids. V was shortened by 5 bases and J by 5 bases, with 9 bases between the two germline ends. As DNA, the CDR3 is TGTGCCAGCAGTCCGCCGGGTTATGGCTACACCTTC. Protein product: CASSPPGYGYTF.

The V and J genes are TRBV11-2 and TRBJ1-4; D ambiguous. The germline V gene encodes CDR1 SGHAT and CDR2 FQNNGV. The V end was cut by 2 bases, the J end by 8 bases, with 3 bases between. The CDR3 consists of 11 residues. Here the CDR3 reads CASSLSEKLFF. The CDR3 DNA follows: TGTGCCAGCAGCTTATCGGAAAAACTGTTTTTT.

CDR3 amino acids: CASSPTSGIENEQFF. DNA of the CDR3: TGCGCCAGCAGCCCGACTAGCGGTATTGAGAATGAGCAGTTCTTC. The chain recombines TRBV5-1 with TRBJ2-1; 9 bases align to TRBD2. V dropped 4 bases and J dropped 7; count of bases not matched to a gene: 9. CDR1 and CDR2 (germline): SGHRS, YFSETQ. The CDR3 covers 15 residues.

The rearrangement joins TRBV7-2 to TRBJ1-1; D gene ambiguous. The germline gives CDR1 SGHTA, CDR2 FQGNSA. Between the trimmed V and J ends, which lost 1 base and 4 bases, there was a span of 10 bases. The CDR3 spans 14 residues. The CDR3 DNA follows: TGTGCCAGCAGCTTAGTCCCGAGATTCACTGAAGCTTTCTTT. As protein: CASSLVPRFTEAFF.

V is TRBV7-2 and J is TRBJ2-5; TRBD2 might be the D (6 bases). The CDR3 contains 14 residues. The V end was cut by 6 bases, the J end by 1 base, with 12 bases between. The germline V gene encodes CDR1 SGHTA and CDR2 FQGNSA. As DNA, the CDR3 is TGTGCCAGCAGTCCTCGGGGGATCCAAGAGACCCAGTACTTC. This translates into CASSPRGIQETQYF.

The chain is built from TRBV19 and TRBJ1-4; weak D call: TRBD1 (6 bases). Germline CDR1 reads LNHDA; CDR2 reads SQIVND (reference sequence). The V gene lost 4 bases and the J gene lost 17 bases, with 26 bases spanning the gap. CDR3 length: 15 residues. The CDR3 protein is CASSTTGPGVRRPFF. The CDR3 nucleotides are TGTGCCAGTAGTACCACAGGGCCGGGTGTGCGAAGGCCCTTTTTT.